This T cell receptor beta chain was recorded in a study of blood T cell repertoires in COVID-19. The protocol was immunoSEQ multiplex PCR, while the TCRdb copy is restricted to in-frame clones and leaves out a portion. The sample lists approximately 70,000 clones; roughly 85% were seen once. Trimming pared 4 bases from V and 4 bases from J, leaving 17 bases between. The CDR3 is made up of 16 amino acids. The germline CDR1 and CDR2 sequences are SGHRS and YFSETQ. Sequencing input: peripheral blood. The chain has TRBV5-1 and TRBJ1-4; perhaps TRBD1 as D (6 bases). This receptor was taken from a man between 60 and 75 years old with active or convalescent COVID-19. The CDR3 nucleotides are TGCGCCAGCAGCCAGTCGACAGGCACGAATAATGAAAAACTGTTTTTT. As protein: CASSQSTGTNNEKLFF.